This TCR beta chain was retrieved from a study of shared clonotypes between healthy human individuals. Study-wide findings and caveats: Investigators expected sequencing depth to affect clonotype sharing among donors. Non-shared clonotypes showed lower generation probabilities than clonotypes common to all four donors.

The study separated CD4+ cells into CD45RA+ naive and CD45RA-negative memory subsets. Regarding this clone: Its antigen remains unknown. The same CDR3 can be traced to other DNA sequences in this sample.

Several immunoSEQ plates received, in even portions, the genomic DNA of each subset. Data came from immunoSEQ multiplex PCR; TCRdb stores just in-frame clones and leaves some out. In the table there are a few million clones, 85% to 95% of which are singletons. Germline assignment: CDR1 MNHEY and CDR2 SVGAGI. The V and J ends lost 3 bases and 7 bases, in that order; junction bases with no gene match: 4. The CDR3 has 15 residues. The origin of this receptor is a man between 18 and 29 years old in good health. The V and J genes are TRBV6-5 and TRBJ1-4; 11 nucleotides line up with TRBD1. The sequencing input was naive CD4+ T cells sorted from blood. Subset described: CD45RA+ positively selected. The chain's CDR3 is CASSYGQGASEKLFF. Here the CDR3 DNA reads TGTGCCAGCAGTTATGGACAGGGGGCGAGTGAAAAACTGTTTTTT.